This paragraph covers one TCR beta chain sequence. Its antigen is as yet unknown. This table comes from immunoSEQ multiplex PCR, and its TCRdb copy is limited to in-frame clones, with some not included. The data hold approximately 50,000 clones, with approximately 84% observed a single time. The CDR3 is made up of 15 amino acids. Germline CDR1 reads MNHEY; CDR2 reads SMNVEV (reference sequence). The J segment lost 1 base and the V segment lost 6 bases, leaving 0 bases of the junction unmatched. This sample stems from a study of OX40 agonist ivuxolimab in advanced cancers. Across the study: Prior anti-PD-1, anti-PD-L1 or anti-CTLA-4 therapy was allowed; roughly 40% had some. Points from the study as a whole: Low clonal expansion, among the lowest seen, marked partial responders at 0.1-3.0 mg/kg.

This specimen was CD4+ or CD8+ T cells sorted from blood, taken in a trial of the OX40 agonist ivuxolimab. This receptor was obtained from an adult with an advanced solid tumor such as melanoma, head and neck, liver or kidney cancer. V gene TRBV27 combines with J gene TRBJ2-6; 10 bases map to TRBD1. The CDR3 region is CASRGQGSGANVLTF. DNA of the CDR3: TGTGCCAGCAGGGGACAGGGGTCTGGGGCCAACGTCCTGACTTTC.